The text below deals with one TCR beta chain. What it binds is unknown. The CDR3 sequence is 11 residues long. The germline gives CDR1 LNHDA, CDR2 SQIVND (reference sequence). Trimming stripped 4 bases from V and 8 bases from J, with 8 bases between. The repertoire was sequenced with immunoSEQ multiplex PCR; TCRdb's copy has only in-frame clones and lacks some. The sample consists of approximately 98,000 clones, around nine tenths of them appearing once. The record originates from a study of T cell responses to AZD1222 COVID-19 vaccine. Study findings and constraints: Donors were chiefly white British, with a greater number of females, and clonal diversity was perhaps underestimated. Among spike-specific TCRs, nearly half reportedly target unmutated variant regions.

The origin of this receptor is an adult in good health. The genes are TRBV19 and TRBJ1-1; D ambiguous. The sample here was peripheral blood, taken on day 0 of MenACWY control vaccination. CDR3: CASSRESEAFF. The DNA for the CDR3 is TGTGCCAGTAGTAGAGAGAGCGAAGCTTTCTTT.